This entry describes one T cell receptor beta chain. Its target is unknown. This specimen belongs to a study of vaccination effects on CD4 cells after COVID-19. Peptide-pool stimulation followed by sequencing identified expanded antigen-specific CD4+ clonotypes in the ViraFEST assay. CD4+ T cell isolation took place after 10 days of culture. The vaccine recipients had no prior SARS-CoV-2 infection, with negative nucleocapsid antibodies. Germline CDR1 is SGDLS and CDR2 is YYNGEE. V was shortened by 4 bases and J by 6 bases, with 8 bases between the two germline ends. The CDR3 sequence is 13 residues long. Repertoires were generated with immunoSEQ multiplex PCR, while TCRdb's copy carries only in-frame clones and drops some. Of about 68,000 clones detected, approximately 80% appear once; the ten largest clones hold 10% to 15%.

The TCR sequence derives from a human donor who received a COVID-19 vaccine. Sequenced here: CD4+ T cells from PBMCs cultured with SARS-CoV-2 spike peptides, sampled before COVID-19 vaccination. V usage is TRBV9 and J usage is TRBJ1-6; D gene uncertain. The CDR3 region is CASSPTRNSPLHF. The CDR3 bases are TGTGCCAGCAGCCCCACCCGTAATTCACCCCTCCACTTT.